This TCR beta chain comes out of a study of response to subunit inactivated influenza vaccine. TCRdb passed the RT-PCR reads through MiXCR, listing each CDR3 protein once. The data hold approximately 530,000 distinct CDR3 sequences, with under 15% observed a single time. Broader study findings: Authors proposed each seasonal influenza vaccination draws in few new T cells.

This clonotype was counted only a few times. Its antigen is undetermined. The V gene's germline CDR1 is SGHTA and CDR2 FQGNSA. V gave up 1 base and J gave up 5 bases; unmatched junction bases: 10. This CDR3 has 16 amino acids. The chain combines TRBV7-2 with TRBJ1-2, with 7 bases lining up with TRBD1. The sequenced sample was PBMCs from blood, obtained 40 to 50 days after vaccination. This sequence originates from a man between 45 and 60 years old who received an inactivated influenza vaccine. CDR3 residues: CASSLEWDSLGYGYTF. The CDR3 coding sequence is TGTGCCAGCAGCTTAGAGTGGGACAGCCTTGGGTATGGCTACACCTTC.